A selection of T cell receptor beta chains follows, all from one sample in a study of OX40 agonist ivuxolimab in advanced cancers. The protocol was immunoSEQ multiplex PCR, while the TCRdb copy is restricted to in-frame clones and leaves out a portion. The top ten hold roughly 1.5% of the sample, which has about 86,000 clones, about 83% seen once. This sample comprised CD4+ or CD8+ T cells sorted from blood, obtained in a trial of the OX40 agonist ivuxolimab. The source of these receptors is an adult with an advanced solid tumor such as melanoma, head and neck, liver or kidney cancer. Both conserved end residues are part of each CDR3. Fields, in order: J gene, D gene, clone size, CDR3 length, V gene, CDR3 DNA, CDR3 protein. A D gene is named only where the DNA matches it firmly. Size is omitted from some rows. Given values are once, few, many or a class for expanded clones.

>TRBJ2-1|NA|NA|14|TRBV25-1
TGTGCCAGCAGTGGGGCGGGGTTCCGCAATGAGCAGTTCTTC
CASSGAGFRNEQFF
>TRBJ2-3|NA|few|14|TRBV2
TGTGCCAGCACCGGAAGGGTAGGCTCAGATACGCAGTATTTT
CASTGRVGSDTQYF
>TRBJ1-2|NA|NA|12|TRBV9
TGTGCCAGCAGGGCGGGGATTTATGGCTACACCTTC
CASRAGIYGYTF
>TRBJ2-2|TRBD2|NA|17|TRBV27
TGTGCCAGCAGTCGCGAACTAGCGGGCTACCAAAGCGGGGAGCTGTTTTTT
CASSRELAGYQSGELFF
>TRBJ2-7|TRBD2|NA|17|TRBV27
TGTGCCAGCAGTGGTGGACTAGCGGGAGGGCCCTCCTACGAGCAGTACTTC
CASSGGLAGGPSYEQYF
>TRBJ2-7|NA|NA|12|TRBV30
TGTGCCTGGAGCTACGAGAGAAACGAGCAGTACTTC
CAWSYERNEQYF
>TRBJ2-7|TRBD1|NA|12|TRBV11-3
TGTGCCAGCAGCTTAACAGGGGGTGAGCAGTACTTC
CASSLTGGEQYF
>TRBJ2-5|NA|NA|12|TRBV19
TGTGCCCGATGGGCCCGGACACAGACCCAGTACTTC
CARWARTQTQYF
>TRBJ2-6|NA|NA|13|TRBV29-1
TGCAGCGCCGCCATCTCTGGGGCCAACGTCCTGACTTTC
CSAAISGANVLTF
>TRBJ2-7|NA|NA|14|TRBV11-2
TGTGCCAGCAGCCCTCCACTCATTTTCTACGAGCAGTACTTC
CASSPPLIFYEQYF
>TRBJ1-5|NA|NA|14|TRBV6-6
TGTGCCAGCAAGGGTGACAGTCTCAATCAGCCCCAGCATTTT
CASKGDSLNQPQHF
>TRBJ2-6|NA|NA|13|TRBV6-5
TGTGCCAGCACCGACTCTGGGGCCAACGTCCTGACTTTC
CASTDSGANVLTF
>TRBJ1-5|NA|NA|15|TRBV19
TGTGCCAGTAGTATTCTGGGTGGGGGCAATCAGCCCCAGCATTTT
CASSILGGGNQPQHF
>TRBJ2-1|TRBD2|NA|17|TRBV5-4
TGTGCCAGCAGTTCCTCCACTAGCGGGCTTACCTACAATGAGCAGTTCTTC
CASSSSTSGLTYNEQFF
>TRBJ2-3|TRBD2|NA|16|TRBV4-2
TGTGCCAGCAGCCAAGGGCTGACTAGCGGCACAGATACGCAGTATTTT
CASSQGLTSGTDTQYF
>TRBJ1-1|NA|NA|15|TRBV4-1
TGCGCCAGCAGCCAAAAAGTGGGAGTTGACACTGAAGCTTTCTTT
CASSQKVGVDTEAFF
>TRBJ1-2|NA|NA|12|TRBV28
TGTGCCAGCAGCACAGGGTCTGCGGGCTACACCTTC
CASSTGSAGYTF
>TRBJ1-1|NA|once|15|TRBV5-1
TGCGCCAGCAGCTTGGGTCACAGGGCTAACACTGAAGCTTTCTTT
CASSLGHRANTEAFF
>TRBJ2-1|NA|once|13|TRBV21-1
TGTGCCAGCAGCAAAGTAGGGACAGGGATGGAGTTCTTC
CASSKVGTGMEFF
>TRBJ1-2|TRBD1|NA|13|TRBV7-2
TGTGCCAGCAGCTACAGGGGGCCGCATGGCTACACCTTC
CASSYRGPHGYTF
>TRBJ1-3|NA|once|17|TRBV27
TGTGCCAGCAGTTCAAGCGGGGGGATCTTCTCTGGAAACACCATATATTTT
CASSSSGGIFSGNTIYF
>TRBJ2-5|TRBD1|NA|14|TRBV5-6
TGTGCCAGCAGCTCGACAGGGGTTCAAGAGACCCAGTACTTC
CASSSTGVQETQYF
>TRBJ2-3|NA|NA|15|TRBV6-4
TGTGCCAGCAGTAAGGCCGGGACGACCACAGATACGCAGTATTTT
CASSKAGTTTDTQYF
>TRBJ1-2|TRBD1|NA|13|TRBV5-5
TGTGCCAGCAGCTTTGGGACAGCCTATGGCTACACCTTC
CASSFGTAYGYTF
>TRBJ2-1|TRBD2|NA|16|TRBV5-1
TGCGCCAGCAGCTTGGGTAGCGGGGGGGCCGGATCGGAGCAGTTCTTC
CASSLGSGGAGSEQFF
>TRBJ2-5|NA|NA|15|TRBV1
TGCACCAGCAGCCGCATCCCGACAGGGCAAGAGACCCAGTACTTC
CTSSRIPTGQETQYF
>TRBJ1-2|NA|NA|15|TRBV29-1
TGCAGCGTTGAAGAACAGGACGCCTTGTCCTATGGCTACACCTTC
CSVEEQDALSYGYTF
>TRBJ2-3|NA|NA|12|TRBV5-5
TGTGCCAGCAGCTTGGGCGAAGATACGCAGTATTTT
CASSLGEDTQYF
>TRBJ1-5|NA|NA|16|TRBV18
TGTGCCAGCTCACCTCGGGGAGCTCAGGGAGATCAGCCCCAGCATTTT
CASSPRGAQGDQPQHF
>TRBJ2-5|NA|NA|12|TRBV7-9
TGTGCCAGCAGCCAGGGCGGAGAGACCCAGTACTTC
CASSQGGETQYF
>TRBJ2-1|TRBD2|NA|15|TRBV5-1
TGCGCCAGCAGCCCGGGACTAGCGAGGGAGAATGAGCAGTTCTTC
CASSPGLARENEQFF
>TRBJ2-6|NA|NA|15|TRBV6-1
TGTGCCAGCAGTACTACAGCCTCTGGGGCCAACGTCCTGACTTTC
CASSTTASGANVLTF
>TRBJ2-1|TRBD1|NA|14|TRBV2
TGTGCCAGCAGTCTGGGACAGGGGAGGAATGAGCAGTTCTTC
CASSLGQGRNEQFF
>TRBJ1-2|NA|NA|14|TRBV5-1
TGCGCCAGCAGCTTGGAAGGGAGAAGCTATGGCTACACCTTC
CASSLEGRSYGYTF
>TRBJ1-2|NA|few|14|TRBV4-1
TGCGCCAGCAGCCCCCCTTTAGTGCCCTATGGCTACACCTTC
CASSPPLVPYGYTF
>TRBJ2-3|NA|NA|11|TRBV2
TGTGCCAGCAGTGAGTCTGATCCGCAGTATTTT
CASSESDPQYF
>TRBJ1-2|NA|NA|14|TRBV5-4
TGTGCCAGCAGCCCGCCAAGCCCAGAGGTCGGCTACACCTTC
CASSPPSPEVGYTF
>TRBJ1-3|TRBD1|NA|17|TRBV27
TGTGCCAGCAGTCCTTACAGGGGGCTAAGCTCTGGAAACACCATATATTTT
CASSPYRGLSSGNTIYF
>TRBJ2-5|TRBD1|NA|14|TRBV29-1
TGCAGCGCCATTGACAGGGATAATCAAGAGACCCAGTACTTC
CSAIDRDNQETQYF
>TRBJ2-2|TRBD2|NA|15|TRBV28
TGTGCCAGCAGTCTTACTAGCGCCAACACCGGGGAGCTGTTTTTT
CASSLTSANTGELFF
>TRBJ1-5|TRBD1|NA|14|TRBV6-5
TGTGCCAGCAGTTTGACAGGGGGTGGGCAGCCCCAGCATTTT
CASSLTGGGQPQHF
>TRBJ2-1|NA|NA|17|TRBV7-2
TGTGCCAGCAGCTTAGTACCGACGGGGGCATCCTACAATGAGCAGTTCTTC
CASSLVPTGASYNEQFF
>TRBJ2-6|TRBD1|NA|17|TRBV19
TGTGCCAGTAGTGGGACAGGGCCCTATGGAGGGGCCAACGTCCTGACTTTC
CASSGTGPYGGANVLTF
>TRBJ1-6|NA|NA|13|TRBV12-5
TGTGCTAGTGGTTTGACGGGGAATTCACCCCTCCACTTT
CASGLTGNSPLHF
>TRBJ1-2|TRBD1|NA|15|TRBV6-6
TGTGCCAGCAGGGTGACAGGGGGCACTAACTATGGCTACACCTTC
CASRVTGGTNYGYTF
>TRBJ2-2|TRBD1|NA|14|TRBV19
TGTGCCACATCCAAGGGACAGGGGACCGGGGAGCTGTTTTTT
CATSKGQGTGELFF
>TRBJ2-2|NA|NA|15|TRBV11-3
TGTGCCAGCAGCCTCCGTGGGGCGAACACCGGGGAGCTGTTTTTT
CASSLRGANTGELFF
>TRBJ2-1|TRBD2|NA|15|TRBV18
TGTGCCAGCTCACCCCCTAGCGGGAGACCCGGAGCGCAGTTCTTC
CASSPPSGRPGAQFF
>TRBJ1-5|NA|few|15|TRBV6-5
TGTGCCAGCAGAAGACTCGCTAATAGCAATCAGCCCCAGCATTTT
CASRRLANSNQPQHF
>TRBJ1-6|TRBD1|NA|15|TRBV6-1
TGTGCCAGCAGTGTTCGTGACAGGGCCACGGTACCCCTCCACTTT
CASSVRDRATVPLHF